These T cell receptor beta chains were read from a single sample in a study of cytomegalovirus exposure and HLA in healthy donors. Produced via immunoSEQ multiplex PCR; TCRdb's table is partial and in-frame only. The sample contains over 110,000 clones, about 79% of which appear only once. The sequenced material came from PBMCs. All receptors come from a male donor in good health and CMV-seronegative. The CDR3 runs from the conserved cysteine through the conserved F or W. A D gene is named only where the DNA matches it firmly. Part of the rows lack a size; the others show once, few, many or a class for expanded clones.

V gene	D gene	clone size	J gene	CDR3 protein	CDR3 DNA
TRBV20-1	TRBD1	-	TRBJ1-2	CSADRVGYTF	TGCAGTGCGGACAGGGTTGGCTACACCTTC
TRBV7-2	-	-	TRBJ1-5	CASTLTGNQPQHF	TGTGCCAGCACCTTAACAGGGAATCAGCCCCAGCATTTT
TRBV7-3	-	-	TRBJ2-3	CASSPSGDTQYF	TGTGCCAGCAGCCCCTCGGGGGATACGCAGTATTTT
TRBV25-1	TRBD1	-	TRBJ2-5	CASSPGQGQETQYF	TGTGCCAGCAGCCCGGGACAGGGACAAGAGACCCAGTACTTC
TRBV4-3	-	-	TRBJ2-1	CASSQGIDRTYNEQFF	TGCGCCAGCAGCCAAGGAATCGACAGAACCTACAATGAGCAGTTCTTC
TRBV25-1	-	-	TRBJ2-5	CASSEYSRFGRETQYF	TGTGCCAGCAGTGAATATTCTCGCTTTGGGAGGGAGACCCAGTACTTC
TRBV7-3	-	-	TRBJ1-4	CASSLSVGEKLFF	TGTGCCAGCAGCTTATCGGTCGGGGAAAAACTGTTTTTT
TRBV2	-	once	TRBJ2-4	CASSDFIAKNIQYF	TGTGCCAGCAGTGATTTTATAGCCAAAAACATTCAGTACTTC
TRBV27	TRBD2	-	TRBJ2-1	CASSGTSGRNNEQFF	TGTGCCAGCAGCGGGACTAGCGGGAGAAACAATGAGCAGTTCTTC
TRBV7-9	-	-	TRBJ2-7	CASSSPQSYEQYF	TGTGCCAGCAGCTCACCACAGAGCTACGAGCAGTACTTC
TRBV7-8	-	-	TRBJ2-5	CASTPREETQYF	TGTGCCAGCACCCCCCGGGAAGAGACCCAGTACTTC
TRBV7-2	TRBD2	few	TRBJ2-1	CASSSRTSFSEQFF	TGTGCCAGCAGCTCACGGACTAGCTTCAGTGAGCAGTTCTTC
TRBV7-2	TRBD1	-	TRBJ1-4	CASSPRQGSGEKLFF	TGTGCCAGCAGCCCTCGACAGGGTAGCGGTGAAAAACTGTTTTTT
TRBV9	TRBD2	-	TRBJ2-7	CASSVGTTSGKLNYEQYF	TGTGCCAGCAGCGTAGGTACGACTAGCGGTAAACTAAACTACGAGCAGTACTTC
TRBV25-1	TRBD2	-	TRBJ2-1	CASSEYAGVRNEQFF	TGTGCCAGCAGTGAATACGCGGGAGTTCGGAATGAGCAGTTCTTC
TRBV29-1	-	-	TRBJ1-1	CSVESAGYNTEAFF	TGCAGCGTTGAATCCGCCGGGTATAACACTGAAGCTTTCTTT
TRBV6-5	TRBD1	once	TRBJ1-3	CASSLRDRGRNTIYF	TGTGCCAGCAGTCTCCGGGACAGGGGTAGAAACACCATATATTTT
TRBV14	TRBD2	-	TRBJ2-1	CASSQGLAGGASYNEQFF	TGTGCCAGCAGCCAAGGTCTAGCGGGCGGAGCGTCCTACAATGAGCAGTTCTTC
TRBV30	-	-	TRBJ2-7	CAWTHGSHEQYF	TGTGCCTGGACACACGGTAGCCACGAGCAGTACTTC
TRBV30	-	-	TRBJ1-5	CAWSPSSGFGQPQHF	TGTGCCTGGAGCCCGAGTTCGGGGTTCGGCCAGCCCCAGCATTTT
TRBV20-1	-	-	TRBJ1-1	CSVYRSTEAFF	TGCAGTGTATACAGGAGCACTGAAGCTTTCTTT
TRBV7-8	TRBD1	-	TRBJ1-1	CASSLAHLGQLNTEAFF	TGTGCCAGCAGCTTAGCGCATTTGGGACAGCTGAACACTGAAGCTTTCTTT
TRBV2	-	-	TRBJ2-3	CASSQPSPTRPTDTQYF	TGTGCCAGCAGTCAACCATCCCCGACTAGGCCTACAGATACGCAGTATTTT
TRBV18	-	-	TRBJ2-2	CASSLREGTGELFF	TGTGCCAGCTCCCTCCGTGAGGGCACCGGGGAGCTGTTTTTT
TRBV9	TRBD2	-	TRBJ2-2	CASSYSTSGRDGTGELFF	TGTGCCAGCAGCTACTCCACTAGCGGGAGAGATGGCACCGGGGAGCTGTTTTTT
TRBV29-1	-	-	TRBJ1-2	CSVDTANYGYTF	TGCAGCGTTGATACAGCAAACTATGGCTACACCTTC
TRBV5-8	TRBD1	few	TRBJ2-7	CASSEPGQDLSEQYF	TGTGCCAGCAGCGAACCGGGACAGGACTTGAGCGAGCAGTACTTC
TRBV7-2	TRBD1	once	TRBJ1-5	CASSYGTGRQPQHF	TGTGCCAGCAGCTACGGGACAGGACGTCAGCCCCAGCATTTT
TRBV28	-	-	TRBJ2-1	CASRRSSASYNEQFF	TGTGCCAGCAGGCGTTCTAGCGCTTCCTACAATGAGCAGTTCTTC
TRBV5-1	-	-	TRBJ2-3	CASSLISANTDTQYF	TGCGCCAGCAGCTTGATAAGCGCCAACACAGATACGCAGTATTTT
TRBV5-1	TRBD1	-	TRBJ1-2	CASSLKTGGKVGYTF	TGCGCCAGCAGCCTGAAGACAGGGGGCAAAGTCGGCTACACCTTC
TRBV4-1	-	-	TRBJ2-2	CASSQAPFTGELFF	TGCGCCAGCAGCCAAGCCCCATTCACCGGGGAGCTGTTTTTT
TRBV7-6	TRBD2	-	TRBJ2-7	CASSLGSGGTYEQYF	TGTGCCAGCAGCTTAGGTAGCGGGGGTACCTACGAGCAGTACTTC
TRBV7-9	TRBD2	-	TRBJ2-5	CASSHGGEETQYF	TGTGCCAGCAGCCACGGGGGGGAAGAGACCCAGTACTTC
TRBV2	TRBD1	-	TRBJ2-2	CASSRDRGTVELFF	TGTGCCAGCAGCCGGGACAGGGGAACCGTGGAGCTGTTTTTT
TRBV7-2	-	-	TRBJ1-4	CASSLSGVKEKLFF	TGTGCCAGCAGCTTATCAGGGGTGAAGGAAAAACTGTTTTTT
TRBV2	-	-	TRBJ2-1	CAGAYLVYNEQFF	TGTGCGGGGGCTTACTTGGTATACAATGAGCAGTTCTTC
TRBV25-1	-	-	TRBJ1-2	CASSEGGTQRLGYTF	TGTGCCAGCAGTGAAGGGGGGACCCAAAGGTTAGGCTACACCTTC
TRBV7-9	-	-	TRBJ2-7	CASSPGKRVYEQYF	TGTGCCAGCAGCCCTGGAAAGCGGGTCTACGAGCAGTACTTC
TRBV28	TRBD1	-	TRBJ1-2	CASRSGGANYGYTF	TGTGCCAGCAGATCAGGGGGAGCTAACTATGGCTACACCTTC
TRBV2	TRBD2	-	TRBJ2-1	CASSARSGGPDEQFF	TGTGCCAGCAGTGCAAGATCGGGAGGGCCGGATGAGCAGTTCTTC
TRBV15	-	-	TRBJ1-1	CATSTGLGGTEAFF	TGTGCCACCAGCACGGGTCTGGGAGGGACTGAAGCTTTCTTT